These T cell receptor beta chains were read from a single sample in a study of blood T cell repertoires in COVID-19. Repertoires were generated with immunoSEQ multiplex PCR, while TCRdb's copy carries only in-frame clones and drops some. Of fewer than 350,000 clones in the sample, around 90% are singletons; the top ten hold under 5%. Sequenced: peripheral blood. The origin of the receptors is a woman aged 60-70 years with COVID-19, enrolled during active disease. Each CDR3 is given with its conserved first and last residue. The order of the fields is clone size, V gene, CDR3 length, J gene, D gene, CDR3 DNA, CDR3 protein. The D gene is left open where the match is weak. Some rows have no size entry. The others give once, few or many, or a class for an expanded clone.

NA,TRBV19,17,TRBJ1-3,NA,TGTGCCAGTAGTGCAACAGGGCTCGCTTACTCTGGAAACACCATATATTTT,CASSATGLAYSGNTIYF
NA,TRBV12-3/TRBV12-4,13,TRBJ2-5,NA,TGTGCCAGCAGTTTAGGAGGGAAAGAGACCCAGTACTTC,CASSLGGKETQYF
NA,TRBV19,13,TRBJ1-1,TRBD1,TGTGCCAGTGGACTTACAGGGGCGACTGAAGCTTTCTTT,CASGLTGATEAFF
NA,TRBV5-1,13,TRBJ1-1,TRBD1,TGCGCCAGCAGTCGGGGACAGGGCACTGAAGCTTTCTTT,CASSRGQGTEAFF
NA,TRBV18,17,TRBJ1-1,NA,TGTGCCAGCTCACCACGGCCAGGGGCGCCCATTGGCACTGAAGCTTTCTTT,CASSPRPGAPIGTEAFF
once,TRBV28,15,TRBJ2-7,TRBD2,TGTGCCAGCAGTCCCGCCCTAGCGGGATCCTACGAGCAGTACTTC,CASSPALAGSYEQYF
NA,TRBV5-1,15,TRBJ2-5,TRBD1,TGCGCCAGCAGGACCTCCGGGACAGGAGAAGAGACCCAGTACTTC,CASRTSGTGEETQYF
NA,TRBV6-5,15,TRBJ1-4,TRBD1,TGTGCCAGCAGTACGACAGGGGGCACTAATGAAAAACTGTTTTTT,CASSTTGGTNEKLFF
NA,TRBV3-1/TRBV3-2,15,TRBJ2-1,TRBD2,TGTGCCAGCAGCCAAGGCGGGGGGCGGGCGGATGAGCAGTTCTTC,CASSQGGGRADEQFF
NA,TRBV9,14,TRBJ2-7,TRBD1,TGTGCCAGCAGCGCTTGGGACAGGGTAGGCGAGCAGTACTTC,CASSAWDRVGEQYF
NA,TRBV28,15,TRBJ1-2,NA,TGTGCCAGCAGTTTATACGATGGACTCTACTATGGCTACACCTTC,CASSLYDGLYYGYTF
few,TRBV6-5,14,TRBJ1-2,NA,TGTGCCAGCAGTTACTCCGGGGGGGCGGCTGGCTACACCTTC,CASSYSGGAAGYTF
NA,TRBV23-1,15,TRBJ1-2,NA,TGCGCCAGCAGTCAGATGCACAGGGAGTCCTATGGCTACACCTTC,CASSQMHRESYGYTF
NA,TRBV2,14,TRBJ1-5,NA,TGTGCCAGCAGTAAGGACGGGGGCAATCAGCCCCAGCATTTT,CASSKDGGNQPQHF
NA,TRBV6-5,15,TRBJ1-2,TRBD1,TGTGCCAGCACCAGAAAACCGGGACAGGGCCATGGCTACACCTTC,CASTRKPGQGHGYTF
NA,TRBV6-6,15,TRBJ1-5,TRBD1,TGTGCCAGCAGCCCCCCGGGGACAGGGTATCAGCCCCAGCATTTT,CASSPPGTGYQPQHF
NA,TRBV7-2,16,TRBJ1-4,TRBD1,TGTGCCAGCAGCTTAGCCACAGGGGTTCTGGGTGAAAAACTGTTTTTT,CASSLATGVLGEKLFF
NA,TRBV15,16,TRBJ1-3,NA,TGTGCCACCAGCAGCCTGGGACATACCTCTGGAAACACCATATATTTT,CATSSLGHTSGNTIYF
NA,TRBV6-1,14,TRBJ1-2,TRBD1,TGTGCCAGCAGTGAAGTAGGGGGCGCGAGAAGCTACACCTTC,CASSEVGGARSYTF
NA,TRBV5-1,14,TRBJ2-3,TRBD1,TGCGCCAGCAGCAGGACAGGGGGACGAGATACGCAGTATTTT,CASSRTGGRDTQYF
NA,TRBV11-2,14,TRBJ2-1,TRBD2,TGTGCCAGCAGACGGACTAGCGGGCGCCATGAGCAGTTCTTC,CASRRTSGRHEQFF
NA,TRBV5-1,14,TRBJ1-1,TRBD1,TGCGCCAGCAGCGGACAGGGCGGAAGTACTGAAGCTTTCTTT,CASSGQGGSTEAFF
NA,TRBV28,12,TRBJ1-5,NA,TGTGCCAGCCTTAATAGCAATCAGCCCCAGCATTTT,CASLNSNQPQHF
few,TRBV30,14,TRBJ2-7,TRBD1,TGTGCCTGGACGGCCAGGGGGCGTCTTGCCGAGCAGTACTTC,CAWTARGRLAEQYF
NA,TRBV12-3/TRBV12-4,13,TRBJ1-2,NA,TGTGCCAGCAGTAGGACTGATAACTATGGCTACACCTTC,CASSRTDNYGYTF
NA,TRBV9,17,TRBJ1-4,TRBD1,TGTGCCAGCAGCGTAGAGGGCAGGGGGCTAACTAATGAAAAACTGTTTTTT,CASSVEGRGLTNEKLFF
NA,TRBV11-3,15,TRBJ2-7,TRBD1,TGTGCCAGCAGCTTAGGGCACAGGCAGGGGGACGAGCAGTACTTC,CASSLGHRQGDEQYF
NA,TRBV6-5,14,TRBJ2-7,TRBD1,TGTGCCAGCAGTAGGACAGGGGGACCCTACGAGCAGTACTTC,CASSRTGGPYEQYF
NA,TRBV5-6,16,TRBJ1-6,NA,TGTGCCAGCAGCTCCCTCGAGGACTTGGGTCATTCACCCCTCCACTTT,CASSSLEDLGHSPLHF
NA,TRBV29-1,13,TRBJ2-7,NA,TGCAGCGTTCGAGGGCACAGCTCCTACGAGCAGTACTTC,CSVRGHSSYEQYF
NA,TRBV10-3,13,TRBJ2-7,TRBD1,TGTGCCATCAGCAGGGACAGGGGGCTCGAGCAGTACTTC,CAISRDRGLEQYF
NA,TRBV2,16,TRBJ2-2,NA,TGTGCCAGCAGTCCGGCCGGACTTTTGAACACCGGGGAGCTGTTTTTT,CASSPAGLLNTGELFF
NA,TRBV18,14,TRBJ2-7,TRBD1,TGTGCCAGCTCACCCGGGGACAGTTCCTACGAGCAGTACTTC,CASSPGDSSYEQYF
NA,TRBV9,15,TRBJ2-1,TRBD1,TGTGCCAGCAGCTTTACAGGGGTCTCCTACAATGAGCAGTTCTTC,CASSFTGVSYNEQFF
NA,TRBV19,15,TRBJ1-5,TRBD1,TGTGCCAGTAGTATACCCACAGGGGGGGTTCAGCCCCAGCATTTT,CASSIPTGGVQPQHF
once,TRBV5-6,15,TRBJ1-1,TRBD1,TGTGCCAGCAGCCCCCGGGACAGGATAGAACCTCGGGCTTTCTTT,CASSPRDRIEPRAFF
NA,TRBV18,16,TRBJ1-1,NA,TGTGCCAGCTCACCAACCCAGGTACCCATGAACACTGAAGCTTTCTTT,CASSPTQVPMNTEAFF
NA,TRBV5-4,13,TRBJ1-1,TRBD1,TGTGCCAGCAGCTCCTCGGGACAGGGTAAAGCTTTCTTT,CASSSSGQGKAFF
NA,TRBV24-1,13,TRBJ1-5,TRBD1,TGTGCCACCGGGGGACAGTTATTCCAGCCCCAGCATTTT,CATGGQLFQPQHF
NA,TRBV30,15,TRBJ1-5,NA,TGTGCCTGGAGTGTACGCAGTTATAGCAATCAGCCCCAGCATTTT,CAWSVRSYSNQPQHF
NA,TRBV12-3/TRBV12-4,13,TRBJ2-7,NA,TGTGCCAGCCGAGACTACTTTTCCTACGAGCAGTACTTC,CASRDYFSYEQYF
few,TRBV4-2,13,TRBJ1-1,NA,TGTGCCAGCAGCCCCGGGGGTCGCGGTGAAGCTTTCTTT,CASSPGGRGEAFF
NA,TRBV11-2,16,TRBJ1-5,NA,TGTGCCAGCAGCTTAGATCACGGTAATAGCAATCAGCCCCAGCATTTT,CASSLDHGNSNQPQHF
NA,TRBV2,14,TRBJ1-6,NA,TGTGCCAGCACGGCAGGCTCCTATAATTCACCCCTCCACTTT,CASTAGSYNSPLHF